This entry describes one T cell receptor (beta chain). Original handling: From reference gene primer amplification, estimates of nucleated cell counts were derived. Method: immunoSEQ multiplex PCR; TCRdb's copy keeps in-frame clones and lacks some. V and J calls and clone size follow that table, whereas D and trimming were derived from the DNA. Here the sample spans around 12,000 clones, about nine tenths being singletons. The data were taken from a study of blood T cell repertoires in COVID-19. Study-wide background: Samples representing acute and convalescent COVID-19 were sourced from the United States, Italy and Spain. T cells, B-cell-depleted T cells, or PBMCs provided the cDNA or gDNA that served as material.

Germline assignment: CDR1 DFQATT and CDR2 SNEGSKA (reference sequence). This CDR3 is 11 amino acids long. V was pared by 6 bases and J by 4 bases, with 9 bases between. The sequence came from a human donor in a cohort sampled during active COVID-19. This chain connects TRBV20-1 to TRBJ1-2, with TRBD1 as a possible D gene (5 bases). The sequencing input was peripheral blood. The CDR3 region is CSAGHLYGYTF. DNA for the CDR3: TGCAGTGCCGGACACCTCTATGGCTACACCTTC.